One sample yielded the 6 T cell receptor beta chains listed below, sequenced in a study of blood T cell repertoires in COVID-19. Using immunoSEQ multiplex PCR, the repertoire was profiled, and TCRdb retains in-frame clones only, with some absent. The sample has tens of thousands of clones; roughly four fifths are singletons. The sequenced sample was peripheral blood. The receptors were gathered from a man aged 25 to 45 with COVID-19, enrolled during active disease.

This rearrangement joins TRBV28 to TRBJ1-5; 8 bases map to TRBD1. In germline, CDR1 is MDHEN, CDR2 SYDVKM. J lost 4 bases, V lost 6 bases, and 8 bases had no gene match. The CDR3 runs to 15 residues. CDR3 coding DNA: TGTGCCAGCAGACCTCAGGGGGCCAGGAATCAGCCCCAGCATTTT. Its translation is CASRPQGARNQPQHF.

This clone came up a few times. Here the CDR3 DNA reads TGTGCCAGCAGCCGTGGGACTCTCTCGTCCCGCTCCACAGATACGCAGTATTTT. It is translated as CASSRGTLSSRSTDTQYF. This chain uses TRBV13 with TRBJ2-3; maybe TRBD2 (6 bases). Trimming shortened V by 5 bases and J by 2 bases, and 23 bases separated the two germline ends. The CDR3 spans 18 residues. Germline CDR1 and CDR2: PRHDT and FYEKMQ (reference sequence).

The V gene is TRBV5-6, the J gene TRBJ2-7, with a possible D match to TRBD2 (6 bases). CDR1 is SGHDT and CDR2 is YYEEEE in the germline V gene. The V gene lost 6 bases and the J gene lost 2 bases, with 12 bases spanning the gap. CDR3 size: 13 residues. CDR3 loop: CASKGGRPYEQYF. The CDR3 DNA sequence: TGTGCCAGCAAGGGAGGACGGCCCTACGAGCAGTACTTC.

This rearrangement joins TRBV28 to TRBJ1-4; 7 positions agree with TRBD1. The V gene's germline CDR1 is MDHEN and CDR2 SYDVKM. V gave up 6 bases and J gave up 7 bases; unmatched junction bases: 14. The CDR3 loop spans 16 amino acids. CDR3: CASSPPTGAPGEKLFF. CDR3 nucleotide sequence: TGTGCCAGCAGCCCCCCCACAGGGGCACCGGGTGAAAAACTGTTTTTT.

V gene TRBV19 combines with J gene TRBJ2-3; D is unresolved. The germline V gene has CDR1 LNHDA and CDR2 SQIVND (reference sequence). There are 14 residues in the CDR3. V was cut by 3 bases and J by 4 bases, with 11 bases left in between. The CDR3 loop reads CASSIEQISDTQYF. Here the CDR3 DNA reads TGTGCCAGTAGTATCGAACAAATATCAGATACGCAGTATTTT.

The rearrangement uses TRBV28 and TRBJ1-3; 9 bases agree with TRBD1. CDR1 and CDR2 from the germline V gene are MDHEN and SYDVKM. The ends lost 5 bases at V and 0 bases at J; junction bases unmatched: 5. CDR3 length equals 16 residues. This CDR3 is CASSGQGPASGNTIYF. DNA of the CDR3: TGTGCCAGCAGTGGACAGGGGCCAGCCTCTGGAAACACCATATATTTT.